These 28 T cell receptor beta chains were all obtained from the same sample, sequenced in a study of OX40 agonist ivuxolimab in advanced cancers. Measured with immunoSEQ multiplex PCR; TCRdb has only the in-frame clones, and not every one. The profile covers about 79,000 clones, with approximately 86% appearing a single time and approximately 0.99% taken by the ten largest. Sequencing was performed on CD4+ or CD8+ T cells sorted from blood, taken in a trial of the OX40 agonist ivuxolimab. The receptors derive from an adult with an advanced solid tumor such as melanoma, head and neck, liver or kidney cancer.

The chain recombines TRBV14 with TRBJ1-2; maybe TRBD1 (6 bases). V lost 3 bases to trimming and J lost 4 bases, with 15 bases between them. This CDR3 has 15 amino acids. Germline CDR1 reads SGHDN; CDR2 reads FVKESK. The DNA of the CDR3 is TGTGCCAGCAGCCAGATACAGGGTATCAGCTATGGCTACACCTTC. As protein: CASSQIQGISYGYTF.

The J gene is TRBJ1-5, the V gene TRBV7-2; D remains unclear. The germline V and J ends were trimmed by 3 bases and 5 bases, with 11 bases remaining between them. The CDR3 spans 14 residues. From germline, CDR1 is SGHTA and CDR2 FQGNSA. The CDR3 nucleotides read TGTGCCAGCAGCTTTGGGCAGACTTATCAGCCCCAGCATTTT. Amino acid sequence: CASSFGQTYQPQHF.

This sequence joins TRBV6-5 and TRBJ1-5; 7 bases match TRBD1. The V gene's germline CDR1 is MNHEY and CDR2 SVGAGI. With 11 bases clipped from V and 4 bases from J, the junction kept 14 bases outside the gene matches. This CDR3 spans 15 amino acids. The CDR3 DNA sequence: TGTGCCGCCAGGGCTGTTGGCAGGGGGAATCAGCCCCAGCATTTT. Translating gives CAARAVGRGNQPQHF.

The chain joins TRBV18 to TRBJ1-1; 9 bases map to TRBD1. V dropped 4 bases and J dropped 1; count of bases not matched to a gene: 4. The length of the CDR3 is 15 residues. Per germline, CDR1 KGHSH and CDR2 LQKENI. CDR3: CASSLLQGANTEAFF. CDR3 coding DNA: TGTGCCAGCTCACTGTTACAGGGGGCGAACACTGAAGCTTTCTTT.

The J gene is TRBJ2-5, the V gene TRBV29-1; D ambiguous. V shed 0 bases and J shed 2 bases, with 4 bases lying between them. CDR1 SQVTM and CDR2 ANQGSEA come from the germline V gene. The CDR3 consists of 12 residues. This chain's CDR3 is CSVEEAQETQYF. The CDR3 coding sequence is TGCAGCGTTGAAGAAGCGCAAGAGACCCAGTACTTC.

The chain recombines TRBV4-3 with TRBJ1-2; 9 nucleotides match TRBD1. V lost 4 bases to trimming and J lost 5 bases; unmatched junction nucleotides: 5. The CDR3 spans 14 residues. The germline V gene encodes CDR1 LGHNA and CDR2 YSLEER. This CDR3 reads CASSPRTGEYGYTF. The CDR3 DNA sequence: TGCGCCAGCAGCCCCCGGACAGGGGAATATGGCTACACCTTC.

This chain uses TRBV27 with TRBJ2-3, with D unresolved. Trimming left V 5 bases short and J 4 bases short, with 13 bases between. The CDR3 extends over 14 amino acids. The germline CDR1 and CDR2 sequences are MNHEY and SMNVEV (reference sequence). The CDR3 region has the DNA TGTGCCAGCAGTCTTCGACTTGGCCCAGATACGCAGTATTTT. This sequence encodes CASSLRLGPDTQYF.

The chain employs TRBV6-6 and TRBJ2-3, with D unclear. The V end was cut by 4 bases, the J end by 0 bases, with 5 bases between. Germline CDR1 MNHNY, CDR2 SVGAGI (reference sequence). The CDR3 consists of 13 residues. CDR3 protein: CASSSISTDTQYF. The CDR3, as DNA: TGTGCCAGCAGTTCTATAAGCACAGATACGCAGTATTTT.

CDR3 in amino acids: CASSEVGRTTGYTF. The CDR3 bases are TGTGCCAGCAGTGAGGTTGGCAGAACAACAGGCTACACCTTC. This sequence joins TRBV25-1 and TRBJ1-2; D is ambiguous. The CDR3 is 14 amino acids. Germline assignment: CDR1 MGHDK and CDR2 SYGVNS. V dropped 3 bases and J dropped 8 bases, with 16 bases sitting between them.

This clone came up once. The genes are TRBV5-4 and TRBJ1-2; 10 nucleotides agree with TRBD1. J gave up 8 bases and V 4 bases, and 11 bases lay outside the gene matches. This CDR3 contains 15 residues. The germline CDR1 and CDR2 sequences are SGHNT and YYREEE (reference sequence). The CDR3 nucleotides read TGTGCCAGCAGCGTATGGGACAGGGGAGCGCGAGGCTACACCTTC. Encoded protein: CASSVWDRGARGYTF.

This chain links TRBV2 with TRBJ2-4; no clear D gene. This CDR3 has 14 residues. CDR1 is SNHLY, CDR2 FYNNEI, per germline. V lost 7 bases and J lost 1, with 11 bases in between. As DNA, the CDR3 is TGTGCCAGCACCGGGTCGAGGGCCAAAAACATTCAGTACTTC. This encodes CASTGSRAKNIQYF.

This clone has a single count. This chain uses TRBV6-5 with TRBJ2-5, with 7 bases identical to TRBD1. The CDR3 spans 12 residues. Germline CDR1 and CDR2: MNHEY and SVGAGI. V shed 5 bases, J shed 8 bases, and the junction held 5 bases outside the gene matches. The CDR3: CASSQPGGTQYF. CDR3 nucleotides: TGTGCCAGCAGTCAACCAGGGGGTACCCAGTACTTC.

The chain joins TRBV12-5 to TRBJ2-2; TRBD2 matches 9 bases. Trimming removed 6 bases from V and 4 bases from J; junction bases left unmatched: 6. The CDR3 runs to 15 residues. The germline gives CDR1 LGHNT, CDR2 FRNRAP. DNA for the CDR3: TGTGCTAGTGGCCTGGAACTAGCGGGCACCGGGGAGCTGTTTTTT. Protein product: CASGLELAGTGELFF.

This rearrangement joins TRBV6-1 to TRBJ1-3, with a possible D match to TRBD1 (6 bases). Germline V gene lookup returns CDR1 MNHNS and CDR2 SASEGT. The CDR3 contains 14 residues. With 8 bases removed from V and 1 base from J, the gap between germline ends came to 12 bases. The CDR3, as DNA: TGTGCCAGCGGCAGGGGACTATCTGGAAACACCATATATTTT. Residues: CASGRGLSGNTIYF.

CDR3 in amino acids: CASSLSRKSSYEQYF. The CDR3 DNA reads TGTGCCAGCAGCTTAAGTAGGAAGAGCTCCTACGAGCAGTACTTC. The chain recombines TRBV6-5 with TRBJ2-7; no clear D gene. Trimming took off 6 bases at V and 0 bases at J, with 15 bases between the two ends. Germline lookup yields CDR1 MNHEY and CDR2 SVGAGI. The CDR3 extends over 15 amino acids.

This clone was seen only a few times. CDR3 bases: TGCGCCAGCAGTGACCGCAGGACACCCTACGAGCAGTACTTC. Its protein is CASSDRRTPYEQYF. V is TRBV10-1 and J is TRBJ2-7, with D perhaps TRBD1 (5 bases). The length of the CDR3 is 14 residues. Germline CDR1 WNHNN, CDR2 SYGVQD (reference sequence). V was pared by 3 bases and J by 2 bases, with 11 bases between.

The J gene is TRBJ2-7, the V gene TRBV7-3; 10 bases map to TRBD1. CDR1 is SGHTA and CDR2 is FQGTGA in the germline V gene. The CDR3 has 16 amino acids. V was pared by 5 bases and J by 6 bases, with 13 bases of the junction left unmatched. In DNA, the CDR3 is TGTGCCAGCAGCCCCCACGGACAGGGGGATTCTGGCGAGCAGTACTTC. Translating it yields CASSPHGQGDSGEQYF.

The chain carries TRBV7-6 and TRBJ1-3, with TRBD1 identical over 9 bases. Germline lookup yields CDR1 SGHVS and CDR2 FNYEAQ. J gave up 2 bases and V 5 bases, and 4 bases lay outside the gene matches. The length of the CDR3 is 15 residues. CDR3 amino acids: CASSGGTGPGNTIYF. CDR3 DNA: TGTGCCAGCAGCGGGGGGACAGGGCCTGGAAACACCATATATTTT.

V gene TRBV6-6 combines with J gene TRBJ1-1; no reliable D call. The CDR3 is 13 residues long. The germline CDR1 and CDR2 sequences are MNHNY and SVGAGI (reference sequence). The germline V and J ends were trimmed by 1 base and 2 bases, with 5 bases remaining between them. CDR3 nucleotide sequence: TGTGCCAGCAGTTACTACAGTAACACTGAAGCTTTCTTT. Residues: CASSYYSNTEAFF.

This chain joins TRBV25-1 and TRBJ1-5; D is ambiguous. V was clipped by 0 bases and J by 6 bases, with 6 bases between them. Per the germline V gene, CDR1 is MGHDK and CDR2 is SYGVNS. CDR3 length: 13 amino acids. The CDR3: CASSEYKGQPQHF. The CDR3 DNA sequence: TGTGCCAGCAGTGAATATAAGGGTCAGCCCCAGCATTTT.

This chain joins TRBV7-6 and TRBJ2-5; 7 bases align to TRBD2. Trimming cost V 0 bases and J 4 bases; bases outside gene matches: 11. CDR1 and CDR2 (germline): SGHVS, FNYEAQ. The length of the CDR3 is 17 residues. CDR3 in DNA: TGTGCCAGCAGCTTAGCGGGGGAGCGGGGAATTTCAGAGACCCAGTACTTC. It yields the protein CASSLAGERGISETQYF.

The chain carries TRBV4-3 and TRBJ2-5, with 9 bases aligning to TRBD2. The CDR3 loop spans 15 amino acids. Germline V gene sequence: CDR1 LGHNA, CDR2 YSLEER. Trimming at V came to 5 bases and at J to 1 base, leaving 5 bases not matched to a gene. The CDR3 DNA sequence: TGCGCCAGCAGCACCCAGACTAGCGGCCAAGAGACCCAGTACTTC. Translation gives CASSTQTSGQETQYF.

This chain uses TRBV10-3 with TRBJ1-1; 9 bases fit TRBD1. Trimming removed 6 bases from V and 4 bases from J; junction bases left unmatched: 15. This CDR3 has 17 residues. Looked up from germline, CDR1 is ENHRY and CDR2 is SYGVKD. CDR3 in DNA: TGTGCCATCAGGGGGAACAGGGGGCACCGGGGTGGCACTGAAGCTTTCTTT. Translated: CAIRGNRGHRGGTEAFF.

The J gene is TRBJ2-2, the V gene TRBV7-3, with no clear D. The V gene lost 6 bases and the J gene lost 1 base, with 9 bases spanning the gap. CDR1 and CDR2 from the germline V gene are SGHTA and FQGTGA. The CDR3 is 14 residues long. The chain's CDR3 is CASRPDLNTGELFF. The DNA for the CDR3 is TGTGCCAGCAGACCGGACCTGAACACCGGGGAGCTGTTTTTT.

The rearrangement uses TRBV6-1 and TRBJ2-7, with D perhaps matching TRBD2 (6 bases). This CDR3 has 12 residues. Trimming took 5 bases from V and 6 from J, leaving 11 bases between them. Per germline, CDR1 MNHNS and CDR2 SASEGT. The CDR3 protein is CASSPGGSEQYF. The CDR3, as DNA: TGTGCCAGCAGTCCTGGGGGGAGCGAGCAGTACTTC.

V is TRBV7-2 and J is TRBJ2-7; 12 positions agree with TRBD2. The CDR3 contains 15 residues. Germline lookup yields CDR1 SGHTA and CDR2 FQGNSA. Trimming removed 6 bases from V and 4 bases from J; junction bases left unmatched: 7. The CDR3 nucleotides are TGTGCCAGCAGTTTAAGACTAGCGGGAGTATACGAGCAGTACTTC. Amino acid sequence: CASSLRLAGVYEQYF.

J is TRBJ1-3 and V is TRBV9; D is unresolved. The CDR3 length is 15 residues. The germline gives CDR1 SGDLS, CDR2 YYNGEE. V lost 0 bases, J lost 0 bases, and 7 bases lay in between. Written as DNA, the CDR3 is TGTGCCAGCAGCGTAGTGTCTTCCTCTGGAAACACCATATATTTT. Translated, it gives CASSVVSSSGNTIYF.

The CDR3 protein is CASSETNQPQHF. For the CDR3, the DNA is TGTGCCAGCAGTGAAACCAATCAGCCCCAGCATTTT. The V and J genes are TRBV2 and TRBJ1-5; no clear D. With 2 bases removed from V and 3 bases from J, the gap between germline ends came to 2 bases. Looked up from germline, CDR1 is SNHLY and CDR2 is FYNNEI. CDR3 length: 12 amino acids.